Listed below are T cell receptor beta chains from one sample, sequenced in a study of cytomegalovirus exposure and HLA in healthy donors. The method was immunoSEQ multiplex PCR; TCRdb's version includes in-frame clones alone and lacks a portion of them. There are 70,000 to 100,000 clones in the sample, with 3% to 4% held by the top ten. Sequencing was done on a sample of PBMCs. These receptors originate from a man aged 18 to 29 in good health and CMV-seropositive. Each CDR3 is given with its conserved first and last residue. Each record gives: D gene, V gene, J gene, CDR3 DNA, CDR3 protein. The D gene is left open where the match is weak.

TRBD1	TRBV30	TRBJ2-7	TGTGCCTGGAGTTCCGGGACAGGGTACTACGAGCAGTACTTC	CAWSSGTGYYEQYF
TRBD2	TRBV7-8	TRBJ2-5	TGTGCCAGCAGCCATCCAGGAGCGGGAGAGCAGACCCAGTACTTC	CASSHPGAGEQTQYF
TRBD1	TRBV29-1	TRBJ1-2	TGCAGCGTTGAATACAGGGGGCGATGGGGCTACACCTTC	CSVEYRGRWGYTF
NA	TRBV27	TRBJ1-5	TGTGCCAGCAGTTCAGGGTGGAGCAATCAGCCCCAGCATTTT	CASSSGWSNQPQHF
NA	TRBV5-1	TRBJ2-2	TGCGCCAGCAGCTTGGCGCGGGGAATCGGGGAGCTGTTTTTT	CASSLARGIGELFF
TRBD2	TRBV5-8	TRBJ2-7	TGTGCCAGCAGAGCTACTAGCGGGAGTTCCTACGAGCAGTACTTC	CASRATSGSSYEQYF
NA	TRBV10-3	TRBJ2-7	TGTGCCATCAGTGAATCGGACGGAGGTCACGAGCAGTACTTC	CAISESDGGHEQYF
NA	TRBV2	TRBJ1-5	TGTGCCAGCAGTGAAGGCGGCTGGGATCAGCCCCAGCATTTT	CASSEGGWDQPQHF
NA	TRBV18	TRBJ1-1	TGTGCCAGCTCATCCTCCCCAGGGGCAGTCACTGAAGCTTTCTTT	CASSSSPGAVTEAFF
NA	TRBV6-5	TRBJ2-5	TGTGCCAGCAGTTACGGGGAGCGGGAGACCCAGTACTTC	CASSYGERETQYF
NA	TRBV10-3	TRBJ1-1	TGTGCCATCAGTGATCAGGGTACTGAAGCTTTCTTT	CAISDQGTEAFF
NA	TRBV7-9	TRBJ2-1	TGTGCCAGCAGCTTAAATTCTATCGATAATGAGCAGTTCTTC	CASSLNSIDNEQFF
NA	TRBV28	TRBJ2-7	TGTGCCAGCAGTCCCTACAGCTACGAGCAGTACTTC	CASSPYSYEQYF
TRBD1	TRBV5-1	TRBJ2-7	TGCGCCAGCAGTCCCGGGACAGGGGAAGCCTACGAGCAGTACTTC	CASSPGTGEAYEQYF
NA	TRBV19	TRBJ2-7	TGTGCCAGTAGTCGGCGAGGATACGAGCAGTACTTC	CASSRRGYEQYF
NA	TRBV5-1	TRBJ2-1	TGCGCCAGCAGCCCAAGTACTTACTCCTACAATGAGCAGTTCTTC	CASSPSTYSYNEQFF
TRBD2	TRBV6-5	TRBJ2-1	TGTGCCAGCAGTCCCCGGGGGGGTAACTACAATGAGCAGTTCTTC	CASSPRGGNYNEQFF
NA	TRBV28	TRBJ1-2	TGTGCCAGCAGTTTATTAGCGGGGTCGCGCGGCTACACCTTC	CASSLLAGSRGYTF
NA	TRBV30	TRBJ1-1	TGTGCCTGGGCCCACTTTAACACTGAAGCTTTCTTT	CAWAHFNTEAFF
NA	TRBV7-2	TRBJ2-1	TGTGCCAGCAGCTTAGACACAGGGCCCCATTATTCGGGGCAGTTCTTC	CASSLDTGPHYSGQFF
NA	TRBV19	TRBJ1-6	TGTGCCAGTAGTATGGGAGTTCCGTATAATTCACCCCTCCACTTT	CASSMGVPYNSPLHF
TRBD1	TRBV28	TRBJ2-7	TGTGCCGGGGGACAGGGGTGGGGGGAGCAGTACTTC	CAGGQGWGEQYF
TRBD2	TRBV7-2	TRBJ2-1	TGTGCCAGCAGCTTAAGAACTAGCGGATACAATGAGCAGTTCTTC	CASSLRTSGYNEQFF
TRBD1	TRBV7-6	TRBJ1-1	TGTGCCAGCAGCTTAGCCCGGACAGGGGGCGGCACTGAAGCTTTCTTT	CASSLARTGGGTEAFF
TRBD1	TRBV5-4	TRBJ1-1	TGTGCCAGCAGCTTCGGGACAGACACCACTGAAGCTTTCTTT	CASSFGTDTTEAFF
NA	TRBV15	TRBJ2-7	TGTGCCACCAGCAGACAAAAGATCAGCGCCTACGAGCAGTACTTC	CATSRQKISAYEQYF
NA	TRBV5-1	TRBJ2-3	TGCGCCAGCAGCTTGATACAGGGCACAGATACGCAGTATTTT	CASSLIQGTDTQYF
NA	TRBV6-6	TRBJ1-2	TGTGCCAGCAGTCCCCCAACAGATAACTATGGCTACACCTTC	CASSPPTDNYGYTF
NA	TRBV11-3	TRBJ2-1	TGTGCCAGCAGCTTAGCAGGGCCCAATGAGCAGTTCTTC	CASSLAGPNEQFF
NA	TRBV6-1	TRBJ2-1	TGTGCCAGCGGAATGCAGGGTGGGTCCGACAATGAGCAGTTCTTC	CASGMQGGSDNEQFF
NA	TRBV6-1	TRBJ2-7	TGTGCCAGCAGTGTAGGAGGACAGTTCGTTTCGGAGCAGTACTTC	CASSVGGQFVSEQYF
TRBD2	TRBV2	TRBJ2-5	TGTGCCAGCAGTGAACCCCAGCCCGTTACAGCGGGGGATCAAGAGACCCAGTACTTC	CASSEPQPVTAGDQETQYF
NA	TRBV19	TRBJ1-1	TGTGCCAGTAGTATGCTCTTCTTCGGACAGCCCAACACTGAAGCTTTCTTT	CASSMLFFGQPNTEAFF
TRBD1	TRBV6-1	TRBJ1-2	TGTGCCAGCAGTAACAGGGGTGCTGGCTACACCTTC	CASSNRGAGYTF
TRBD2	TRBV6-5	TRBJ2-1	TGTGCCAGCAGATGGCTAGCGGGCAATGAGCAGTTCTTC	CASRWLAGNEQFF
NA	TRBV28	TRBJ1-4	TGTGCCAGCAGTGCGGGAGGGAGGACTAATGAAAAACTGTTTTTT	CASSAGGRTNEKLFF
TRBD2	TRBV5-1	TRBJ2-5	TGCGCCAGCAGAACTAGCGGGGGCCAAGAGACCCAGTACTTC	CASRTSGGQETQYF